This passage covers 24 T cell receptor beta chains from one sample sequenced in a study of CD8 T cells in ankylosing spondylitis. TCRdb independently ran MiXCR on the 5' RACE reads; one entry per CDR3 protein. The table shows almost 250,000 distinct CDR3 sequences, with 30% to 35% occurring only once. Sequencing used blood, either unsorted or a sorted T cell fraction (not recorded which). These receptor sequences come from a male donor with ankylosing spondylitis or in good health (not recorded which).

The CDR3 DNA reads TGCAGCGTTTCTTACTCCGGCTTTTTCTATGGCTACACCTTC. Translated: CSVSYSGFFYGYTF. V gene TRBV29-1 combines with J gene TRBJ1-2; D not certain. Between the trimmed V and J ends, which lost 5 bases and 4 bases, there was a span of 17 bases. The CDR3 covers 14 residues. Germline V gives CDR1 SQVTM, CDR2 ANQGSEA.

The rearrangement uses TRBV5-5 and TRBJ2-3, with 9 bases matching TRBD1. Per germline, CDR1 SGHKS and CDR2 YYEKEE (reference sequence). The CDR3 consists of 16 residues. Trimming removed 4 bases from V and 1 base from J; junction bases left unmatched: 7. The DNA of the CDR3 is TGTGCCAGCAGCAGTTCCTGGACAGGGGGCACAGATACGCAGTATTTT. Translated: CASSSSWTGGTDTQYF.

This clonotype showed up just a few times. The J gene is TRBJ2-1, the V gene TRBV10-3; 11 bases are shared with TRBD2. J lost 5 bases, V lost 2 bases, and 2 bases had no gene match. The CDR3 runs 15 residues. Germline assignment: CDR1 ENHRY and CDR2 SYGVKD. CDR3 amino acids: CAISEPGLADNEQFF. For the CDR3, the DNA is TGTGCCATCAGTGAGCCGGGACTAGCGGACAATGAGCAGTTCTTC.

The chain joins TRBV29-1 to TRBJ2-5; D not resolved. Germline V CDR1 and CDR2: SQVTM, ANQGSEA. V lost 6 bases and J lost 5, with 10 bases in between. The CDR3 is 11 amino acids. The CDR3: CSVDSWETQYF. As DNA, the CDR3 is TGCAGCGTCGATTCGTGGGAGACCCAGTACTTC.

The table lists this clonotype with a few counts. CDR3 DNA sequence: TGTGCCAGCAGCCCTCTGGGGGGCGGGGGGGCTACAGATACGCAGTATTTT. Translating gives CASSPLGGGGATDTQYF. The genes are TRBV28 and TRBJ2-3, with 9 bases aligning to TRBD2. The CDR3 totals 17 residues. Unmatched junction bases numbered 13, after V lost 6 bases and J lost 3 bases. Per the germline V gene, CDR1 is MDHEN and CDR2 is SYDVKM.

The CDR3 coding sequence is TGTGCCAGCAGCTTCTCCCCTAGCGGGGGGGCCTACGAGCAGTACTTC. It yields the protein CASSFSPSGGAYEQYF. V is TRBV9 and J is TRBJ2-7, with TRBD2 matching over 12 bases. The CDR3 length is 16 residues. CDR1 and CDR2 from the germline V gene are SGDLS and YYNGEE. V dropped 4 bases and J dropped 2; count of bases not matched to a gene: 7.

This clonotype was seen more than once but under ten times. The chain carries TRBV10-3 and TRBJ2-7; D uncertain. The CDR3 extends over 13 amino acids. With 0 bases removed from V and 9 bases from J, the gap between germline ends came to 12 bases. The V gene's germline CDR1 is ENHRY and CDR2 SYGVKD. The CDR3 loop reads CAISESSESGQYF. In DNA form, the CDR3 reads TGTGCCATCAGTGAGTCATCGGAGTCAGGGCAGTACTTC.

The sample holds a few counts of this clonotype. The DNA for the CDR3 is TGTGCCAGCAGCCAAGGTGGTAGCGGGGGTTACAATGAGCAGTTCTTC. Its protein product is CASSQGGSGGYNEQFF. The chain joins TRBV4-2 to TRBJ2-1, with 9 bases lining up with TRBD2. CDR1 and CDR2 (germline): LGHNA, YNFKEQ. V dropped 1 base and J dropped 4; count of bases not matched to a gene: 5. The CDR3 contains 16 residues.

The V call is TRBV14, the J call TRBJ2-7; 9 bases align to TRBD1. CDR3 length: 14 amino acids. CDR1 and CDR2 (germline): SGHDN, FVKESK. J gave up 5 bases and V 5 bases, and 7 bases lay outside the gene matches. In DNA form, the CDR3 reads TGTGCCAGCAGCGAATGGGACAGGGCCCACGAGCAGTACTTC. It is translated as CASSEWDRAHEQYF.

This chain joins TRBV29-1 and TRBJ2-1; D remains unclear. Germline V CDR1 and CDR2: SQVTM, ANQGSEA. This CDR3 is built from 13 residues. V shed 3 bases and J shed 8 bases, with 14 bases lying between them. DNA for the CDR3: TGCAGCGTTGAGGACCCCGCGCGCGATGAGCAGTTCTTC. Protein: CSVEDPARDEQFF.

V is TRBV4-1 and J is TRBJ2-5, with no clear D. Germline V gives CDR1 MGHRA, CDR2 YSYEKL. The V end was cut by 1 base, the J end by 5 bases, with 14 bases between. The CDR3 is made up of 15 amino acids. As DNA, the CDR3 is TGCGCCAGCAGCCAAGGTGTTGGGTTCCAGGAGACCCAGTACTTC. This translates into CASSQGVGFQETQYF.

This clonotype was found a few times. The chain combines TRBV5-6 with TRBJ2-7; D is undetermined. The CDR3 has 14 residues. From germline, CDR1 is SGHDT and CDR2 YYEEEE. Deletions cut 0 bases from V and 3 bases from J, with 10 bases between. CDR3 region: CASSLEGDIYEQYF. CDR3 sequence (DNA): TGTGCCAGCAGCTTGGAAGGCGACATCTACGAGCAGTACTTC.

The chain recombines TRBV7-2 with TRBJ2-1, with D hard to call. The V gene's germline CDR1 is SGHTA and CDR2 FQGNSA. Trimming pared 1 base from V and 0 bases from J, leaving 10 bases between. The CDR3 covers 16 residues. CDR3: CASSLVSRPSYNEQFF. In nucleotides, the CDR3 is TGTGCCAGCAGCTTAGTATCCCGCCCCTCCTACAATGAGCAGTTCTTC.

CDR3 sequence: CASSKRDQETQYF. The CDR3 DNA follows: TGTGCCAGCAGTAAACGGGACCAAGAGACCCAGTACTTC. The chain employs TRBV6-1 and TRBJ2-5; D is undetermined. V was clipped by 5 bases and J by 0 bases, with 7 bases between them. CDR3 length: 13 amino acids. Germline lookup yields CDR1 MNHNS and CDR2 SASEGT.

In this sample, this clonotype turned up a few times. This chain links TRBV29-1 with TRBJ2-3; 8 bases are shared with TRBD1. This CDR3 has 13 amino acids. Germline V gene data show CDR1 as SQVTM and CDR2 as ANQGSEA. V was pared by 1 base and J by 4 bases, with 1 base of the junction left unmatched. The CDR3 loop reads CSVEGGQADTQYF. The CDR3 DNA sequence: TGCAGCGTTGAAGGGGGACAGGCAGATACGCAGTATTTT.

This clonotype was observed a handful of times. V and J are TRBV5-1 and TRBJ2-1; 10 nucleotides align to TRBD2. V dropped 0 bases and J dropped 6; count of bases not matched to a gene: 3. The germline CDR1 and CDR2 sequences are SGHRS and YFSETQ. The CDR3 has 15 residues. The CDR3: CASSLEASGGNEQFF. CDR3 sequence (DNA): TGCGCCAGCAGCTTGGAGGCTAGCGGGGGCAATGAGCAGTTCTTC.

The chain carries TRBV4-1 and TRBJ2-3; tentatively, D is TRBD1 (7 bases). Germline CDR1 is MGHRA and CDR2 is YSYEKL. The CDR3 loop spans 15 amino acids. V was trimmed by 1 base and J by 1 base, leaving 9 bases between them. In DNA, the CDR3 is TGCGCCAGCAGCCAAGGCAGGGGGGGCACAGATACGCAGTATTTT. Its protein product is CASSQGRGGTDTQYF.

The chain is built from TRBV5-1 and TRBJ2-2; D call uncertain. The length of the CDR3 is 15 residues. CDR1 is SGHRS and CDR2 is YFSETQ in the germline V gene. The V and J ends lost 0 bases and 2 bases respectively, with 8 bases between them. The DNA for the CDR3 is TGCGCCAGCAGCTTGGCCGAGTCCAACACCGGGGAGCTGTTTTTT. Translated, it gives CASSLAESNTGELFF.

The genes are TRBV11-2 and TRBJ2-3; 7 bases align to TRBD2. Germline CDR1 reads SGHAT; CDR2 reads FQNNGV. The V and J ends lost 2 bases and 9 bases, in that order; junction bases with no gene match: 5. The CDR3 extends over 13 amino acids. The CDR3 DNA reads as TGTGCCAGCAGCTTATTCGGGGGGTACACGCAGTATTTT. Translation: CASSLFGGYTQYF.

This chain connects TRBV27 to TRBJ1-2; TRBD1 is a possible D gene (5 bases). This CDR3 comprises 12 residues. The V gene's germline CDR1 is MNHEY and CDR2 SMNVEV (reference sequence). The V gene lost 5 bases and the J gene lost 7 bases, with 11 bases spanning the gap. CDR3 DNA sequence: TGTGCCAGCAGTCCCCGGGGCCGTGGCTACACCTTC. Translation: CASSPRGRGYTF.

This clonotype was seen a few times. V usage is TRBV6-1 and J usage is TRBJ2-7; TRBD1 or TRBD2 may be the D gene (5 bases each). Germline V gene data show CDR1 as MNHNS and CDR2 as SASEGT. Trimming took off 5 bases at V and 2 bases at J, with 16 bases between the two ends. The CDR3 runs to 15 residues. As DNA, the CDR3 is TGTGCCAGCAGTCCAGCCTCGGGACCGACCTACGAGCAGTACTTC. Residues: CASSPASGPTYEQYF.

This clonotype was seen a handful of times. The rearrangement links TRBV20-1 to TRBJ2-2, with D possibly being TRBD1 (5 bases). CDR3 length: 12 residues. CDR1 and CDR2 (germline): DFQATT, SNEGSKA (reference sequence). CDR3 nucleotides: TGCTCGTCCAGGGCCAACACCGGGGAGCTGTTTTTT. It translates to CSSRANTGELFF.

DNA of the CDR3: TGTGCCAGCAGCCCGGGTATGGGGGCGAACACTGAAGCTTTCTTT. Encoded protein: CASSPGMGANTEAFF. This chain uses TRBV7-9 with TRBJ1-1; possibly TRBD1 for D (6 bases). Germline V gives CDR1 SEHNR, CDR2 FQNEAQ (reference sequence). V dropped 5 bases and J dropped 1 base, with 14 bases sitting between them. The length of the CDR3 is 15 residues. Based on the CDR3 plus reference TRBV7-9 and TRBJ1-1, the full variable domain is DTGVSQNPRHKITKRGQNVTFRCDPISEHNRLYWYRQTLGQGPEFLTYFQNEAQLEKSRLLSDRFSAERPKGSFSTLEIQRTEQGDSAMYLCASSPGMGANTEAFFGQGTRLTVV.

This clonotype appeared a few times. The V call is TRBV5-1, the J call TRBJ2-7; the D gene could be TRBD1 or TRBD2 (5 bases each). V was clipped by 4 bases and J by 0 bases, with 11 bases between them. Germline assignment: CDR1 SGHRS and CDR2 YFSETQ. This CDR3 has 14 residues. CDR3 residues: CASSRDGYSYEQYF. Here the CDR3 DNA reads TGCGCCAGCAGCCGGGACGGATACTCCTACGAGCAGTACTTC.